The present T cell receptor (beta chain) was sequenced within a study of blood T cell repertoires in COVID-19. Study at large: Italy, Spain and the United States were the sources of the convalescent and acute COVID-19 samples. Nucleic acid was either cDNA or gDNA, and it came from T cells, B-cell-depleted T cells, or PBMCs.

The CDR3 covers 16 residues. Germline lookup yields CDR1 SGHRS and CDR2 YFSETQ. On this clone itself: One junction end does not reproduce the germline sequence, and a read error may be involved.

Original handling: Reference gene primer amplification gave estimated nucleated cell counts. Profiled with immunoSEQ multiplex PCR; TCRdb holds only in-frame clones, not every one. The DNA gave D and trimming, while V, J and clone size come from that table. The sample consists of about 520,000 clones, approximately 83% of them appearing once. Material: peripheral blood. The chain carries TRBV5-1 and TRBJ2-1; 9 bases line up with TRBD1. This sequence originates from a human donor in a cohort sampled during active COVID-19. CDR3 DNA sequence: TGCGCCAGCAGCTTGGGGGCGGGACAGGGTTACAGTGAGCAGTTCTTC. This translates into CASSLGAGQGYSEQFF.